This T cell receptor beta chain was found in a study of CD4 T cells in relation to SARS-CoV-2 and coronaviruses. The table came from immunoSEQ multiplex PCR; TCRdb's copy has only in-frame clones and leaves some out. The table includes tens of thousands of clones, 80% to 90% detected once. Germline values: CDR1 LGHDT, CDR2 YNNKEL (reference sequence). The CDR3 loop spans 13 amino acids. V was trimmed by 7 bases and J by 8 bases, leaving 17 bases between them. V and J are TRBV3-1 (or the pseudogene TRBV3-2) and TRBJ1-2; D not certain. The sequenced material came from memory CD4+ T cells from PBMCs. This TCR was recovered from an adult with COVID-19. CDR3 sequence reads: CASTPGGLGGYTF. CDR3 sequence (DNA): TGTGCCAGCACCCCCGGCGGTCTGGGGGGCTACACCTTC.